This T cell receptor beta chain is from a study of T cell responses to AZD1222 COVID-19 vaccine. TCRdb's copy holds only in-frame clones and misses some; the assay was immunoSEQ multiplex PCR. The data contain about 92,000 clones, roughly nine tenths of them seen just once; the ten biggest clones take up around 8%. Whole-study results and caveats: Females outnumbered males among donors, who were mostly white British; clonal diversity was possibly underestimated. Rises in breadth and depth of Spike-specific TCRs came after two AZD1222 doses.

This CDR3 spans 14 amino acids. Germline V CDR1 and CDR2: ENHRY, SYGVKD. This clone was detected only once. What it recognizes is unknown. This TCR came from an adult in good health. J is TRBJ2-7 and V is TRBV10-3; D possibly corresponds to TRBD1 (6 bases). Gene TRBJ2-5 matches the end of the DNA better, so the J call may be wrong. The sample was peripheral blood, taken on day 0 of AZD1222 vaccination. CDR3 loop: CAISESQGSTTQYF. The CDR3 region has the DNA TGTGCCATCAGTGAGTCACAGGGCTCTACGACCCAGTACTTC.